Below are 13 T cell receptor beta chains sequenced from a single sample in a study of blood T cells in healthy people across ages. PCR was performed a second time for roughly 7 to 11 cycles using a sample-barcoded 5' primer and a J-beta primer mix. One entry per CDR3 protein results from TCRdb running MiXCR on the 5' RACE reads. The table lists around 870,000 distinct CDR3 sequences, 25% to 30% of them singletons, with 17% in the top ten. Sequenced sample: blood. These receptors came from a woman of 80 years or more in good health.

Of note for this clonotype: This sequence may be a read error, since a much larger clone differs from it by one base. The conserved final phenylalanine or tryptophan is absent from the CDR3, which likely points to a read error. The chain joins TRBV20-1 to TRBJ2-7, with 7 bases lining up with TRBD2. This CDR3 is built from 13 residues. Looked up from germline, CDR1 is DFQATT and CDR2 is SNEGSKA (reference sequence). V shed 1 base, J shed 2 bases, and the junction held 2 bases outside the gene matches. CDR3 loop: CSARGGGTYEQYL. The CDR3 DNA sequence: TGCAGTGCTAGAGGCGGGGGAACCTACGAGCAGTACTTA.

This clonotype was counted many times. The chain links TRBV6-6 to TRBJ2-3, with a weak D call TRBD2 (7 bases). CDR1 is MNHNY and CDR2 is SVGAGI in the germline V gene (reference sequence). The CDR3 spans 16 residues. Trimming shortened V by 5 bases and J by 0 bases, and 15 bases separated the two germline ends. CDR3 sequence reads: CASSRLAGASTDTQYF. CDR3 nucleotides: TGTGCCAGCAGTAGACTCGCGGGGGCTAGCACAGATACGCAGTATTTT.

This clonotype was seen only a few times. The CDR3 loop is CASRSHGTGKHQPQHF. CDR3 in DNA: TGTGCCAGCAGGAGTCATGGGACAGGGAAGCATCAGCCCCAGCATTTT. The chain has TRBV6-1 and TRBJ1-5; TRBD1 agrees at 9 bases. V shed 6 bases and J 5 bases; nucleotides not matched to a gene: 11. Germline lookup yields CDR1 MNHNS and CDR2 SASEGT. This CDR3 comprises 16 residues.

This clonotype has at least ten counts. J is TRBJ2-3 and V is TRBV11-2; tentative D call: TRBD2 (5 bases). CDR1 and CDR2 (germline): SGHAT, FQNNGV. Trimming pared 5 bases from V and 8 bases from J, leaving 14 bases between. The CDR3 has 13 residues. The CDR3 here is CASSTGERATQYF. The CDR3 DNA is TGTGCCAGCAGCACCGGGGAGAGAGCTACGCAGTATTTT. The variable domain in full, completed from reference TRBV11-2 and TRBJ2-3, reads EAGVAQSPRYKIIEKRQSVAFWCNPISGHATLYWYQQILGQGPKLLIQFQNNGVVDDSQLPKDRFSAERLKGVDSTLKIQPAKLEDSAVYLCASSTGERATQYFGPGTRLTVL.

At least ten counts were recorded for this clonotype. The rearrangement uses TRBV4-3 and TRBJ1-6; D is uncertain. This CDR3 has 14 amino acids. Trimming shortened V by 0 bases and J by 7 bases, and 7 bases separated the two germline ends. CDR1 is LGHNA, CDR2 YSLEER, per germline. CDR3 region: CASSQDVRNSPLHF. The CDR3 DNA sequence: TGCGCCAGCAGCCAAGATGTCAGAAATTCACCCCTCCACTTT.

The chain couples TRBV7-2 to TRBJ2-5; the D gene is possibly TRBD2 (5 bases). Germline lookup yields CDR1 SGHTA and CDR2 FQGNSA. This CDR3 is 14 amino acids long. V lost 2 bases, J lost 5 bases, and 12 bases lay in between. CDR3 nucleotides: TGTGCCAGCAGCTTACCTAGGAGGAGGGAGACCCAGTACTTC. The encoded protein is CASSLPRRRETQYF. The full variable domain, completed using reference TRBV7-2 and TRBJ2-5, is GAGVSQSPSNKVTEKGKDVELRCDPISGHTALYWYRQSLGQGLEFLIYFQGNSAPDKSGLPSDRFSAERTGGSVSTLTIQRTQQEDSAVYLCASSLPRRRETQYFGPGTRLLVL.

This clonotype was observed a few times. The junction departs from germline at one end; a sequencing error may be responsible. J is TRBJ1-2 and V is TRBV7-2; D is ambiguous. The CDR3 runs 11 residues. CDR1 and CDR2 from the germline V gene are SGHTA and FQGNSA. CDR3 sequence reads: CARSFFYGYTF. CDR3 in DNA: TGTGCCCGCAGCTTCTTCTATGGCTACACCTTC.

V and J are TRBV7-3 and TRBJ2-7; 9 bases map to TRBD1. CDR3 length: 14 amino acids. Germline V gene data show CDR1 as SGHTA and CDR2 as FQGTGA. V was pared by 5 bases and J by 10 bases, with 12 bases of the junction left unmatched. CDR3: CASSERTGVREQYF. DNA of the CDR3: TGTGCCAGCAGCGAGCGGACAGGGGTACGAGAACAGTACTTC.

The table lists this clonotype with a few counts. CDR3 nucleotides: TGTGCCAGCAGCACCGACGGGAGGACCCTCCACTTT. This gives the protein CASSTDGRTLHF. The chain is built from TRBV2 and TRBJ1-6; D uncertain. The V end was cut by 6 bases, the J end by 14 bases, with 14 bases between. The CDR3 runs 12 residues. Germline CDR1 is SNHLY and CDR2 is FYNNEI.

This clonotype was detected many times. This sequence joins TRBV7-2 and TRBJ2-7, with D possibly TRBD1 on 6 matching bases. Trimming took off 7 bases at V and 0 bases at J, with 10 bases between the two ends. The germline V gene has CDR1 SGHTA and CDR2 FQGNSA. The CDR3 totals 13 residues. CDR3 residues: CASTGQNSYEQYF. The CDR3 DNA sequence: TGTGCCAGCACCGGACAGAACTCCTACGAGCAGTACTTC.

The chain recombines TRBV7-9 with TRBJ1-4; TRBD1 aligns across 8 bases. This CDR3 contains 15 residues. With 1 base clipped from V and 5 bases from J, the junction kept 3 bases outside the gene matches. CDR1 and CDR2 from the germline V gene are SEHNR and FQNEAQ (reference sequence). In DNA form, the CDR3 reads TGTGCCAGCAGCTTAGGCAGGGGGCGGAATGAAAAACTGTTTTTT. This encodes CASSLGRGRNEKLFF.

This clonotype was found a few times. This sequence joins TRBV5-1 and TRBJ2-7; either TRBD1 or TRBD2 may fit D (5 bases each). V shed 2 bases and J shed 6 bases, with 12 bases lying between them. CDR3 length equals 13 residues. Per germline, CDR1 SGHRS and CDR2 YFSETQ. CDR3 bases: TGCGCCAGCAGCTTAGGGACCAACGCCGAGCAGTACTTC. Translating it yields CASSLGTNAEQYF.

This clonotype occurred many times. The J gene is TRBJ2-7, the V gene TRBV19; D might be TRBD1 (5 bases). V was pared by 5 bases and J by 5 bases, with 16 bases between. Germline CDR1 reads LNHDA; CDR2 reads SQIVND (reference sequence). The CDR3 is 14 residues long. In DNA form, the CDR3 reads TGTGCCAGTAGTCGCCTCAAGGGGATAAACGAGCAGTACTTC. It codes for CASSRLKGINEQYF.